The 2 T cell receptor beta chains below all came from one sample that was sequenced in a study of CD8 T cells in Susac syndrome. RNA was extracted with the RNeasy kit, and a quantity of roughly 0.45 to 1 ug was reverse transcribed using random hexamers. TCRdb processed the immunoSEQ multiplex PCR reads anew with MiXCR; each CDR3 protein has one entry. The sample yields about 160,000 distinct CDR3 sequences, 92% seen once. The material sequenced was CD4+ T cells from PBMCs. The receptors were sampled from a human donor in good health.

This sequence joins TRBV28 and TRBJ2-1; D call uncertain. Germline CDR1 and CDR2: MDHEN and SYDVKM. V lost 8 bases to trimming and J lost 4 bases, with 6 bases between them. The CDR3 has 11 residues. CDR3 in DNA: TGTGCCAGCGCATGGTACAATGAGCAGTTCTTC. Translated, it gives CASAWYNEQFF.

In DNA form, the CDR3 reads TGCGCCAGCAGCTCCGGGACTGGGACTACCCAGGAGACCCAGTACTTC. It codes for CASSSGTGTTQETQYF. J is TRBJ2-5 and V is TRBV5-1; 7 bases line up with TRBD2. Germline V gene data show CDR1 as SGHRS and CDR2 as YFSETQ. This CDR3 contains 16 residues. Trimming took 3 bases from V and 5 from J; bases not matched to a gene: 13.